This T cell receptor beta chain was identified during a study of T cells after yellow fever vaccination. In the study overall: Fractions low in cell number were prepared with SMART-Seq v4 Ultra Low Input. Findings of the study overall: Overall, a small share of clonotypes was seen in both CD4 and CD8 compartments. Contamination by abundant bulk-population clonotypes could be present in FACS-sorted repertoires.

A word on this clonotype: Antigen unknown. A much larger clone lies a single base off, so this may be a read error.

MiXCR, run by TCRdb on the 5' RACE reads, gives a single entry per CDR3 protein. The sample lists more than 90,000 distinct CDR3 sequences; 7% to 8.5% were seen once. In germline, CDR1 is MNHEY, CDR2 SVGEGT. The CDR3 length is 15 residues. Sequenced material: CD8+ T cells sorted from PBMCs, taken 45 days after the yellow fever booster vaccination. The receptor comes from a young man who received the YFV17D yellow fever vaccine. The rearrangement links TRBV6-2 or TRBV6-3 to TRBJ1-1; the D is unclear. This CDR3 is CASSYSNIYSTEAYF. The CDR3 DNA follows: TGTGCCAGCAGTTACTCGAATATATACTCGACTGAAGCTTACTTT.